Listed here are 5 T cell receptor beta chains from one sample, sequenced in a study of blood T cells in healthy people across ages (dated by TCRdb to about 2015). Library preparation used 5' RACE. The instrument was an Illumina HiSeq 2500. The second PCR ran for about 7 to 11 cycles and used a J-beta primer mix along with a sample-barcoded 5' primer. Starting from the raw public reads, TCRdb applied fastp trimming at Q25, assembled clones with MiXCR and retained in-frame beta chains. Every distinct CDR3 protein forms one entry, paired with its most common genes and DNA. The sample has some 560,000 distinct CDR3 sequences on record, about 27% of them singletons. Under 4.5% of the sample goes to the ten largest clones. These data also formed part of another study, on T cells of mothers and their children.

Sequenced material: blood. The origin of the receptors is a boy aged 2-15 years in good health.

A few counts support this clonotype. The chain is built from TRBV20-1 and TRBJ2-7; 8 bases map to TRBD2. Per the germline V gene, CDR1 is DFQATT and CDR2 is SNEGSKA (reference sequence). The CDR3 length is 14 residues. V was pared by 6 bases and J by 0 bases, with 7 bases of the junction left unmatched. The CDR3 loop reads CSATKRESSYEQYF. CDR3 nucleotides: TGCAGTGCCACCAAGCGGGAGAGCTCCTACGAGCAGTACTTC.

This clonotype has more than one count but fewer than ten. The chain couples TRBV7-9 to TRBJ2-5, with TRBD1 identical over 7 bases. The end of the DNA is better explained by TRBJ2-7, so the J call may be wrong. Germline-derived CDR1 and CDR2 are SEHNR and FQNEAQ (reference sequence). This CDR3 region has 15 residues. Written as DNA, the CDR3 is TGTGCCAGCAGCCGACTGACAGGGAATTGGGGCGAGCAGTACTTC. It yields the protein CASSRLTGNWGEQYF.

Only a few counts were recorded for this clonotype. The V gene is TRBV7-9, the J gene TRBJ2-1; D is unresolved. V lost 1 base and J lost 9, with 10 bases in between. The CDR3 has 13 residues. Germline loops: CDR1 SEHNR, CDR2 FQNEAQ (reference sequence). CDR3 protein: CASSLEVWPEQFF. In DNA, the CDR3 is TGTGCCAGCAGCTTAGAGGTATGGCCTGAGCAGTTCTTC.

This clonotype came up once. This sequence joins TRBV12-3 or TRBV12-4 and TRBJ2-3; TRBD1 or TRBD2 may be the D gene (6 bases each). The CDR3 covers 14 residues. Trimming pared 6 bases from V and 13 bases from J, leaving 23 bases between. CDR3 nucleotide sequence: TGTGCCAGCAGCTTCCGGGGGCCCACAGATGCGGAGTATTTT. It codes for CASSFRGPTDAEYF.

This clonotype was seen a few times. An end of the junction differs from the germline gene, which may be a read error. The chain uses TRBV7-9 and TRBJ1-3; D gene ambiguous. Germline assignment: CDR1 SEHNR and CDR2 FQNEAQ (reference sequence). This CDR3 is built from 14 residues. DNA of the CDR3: TGTGCCAGCAGCTTCCCAGGCACCGGAAACGCCATATATTTT. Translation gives CASSFPGTGNAIYF.